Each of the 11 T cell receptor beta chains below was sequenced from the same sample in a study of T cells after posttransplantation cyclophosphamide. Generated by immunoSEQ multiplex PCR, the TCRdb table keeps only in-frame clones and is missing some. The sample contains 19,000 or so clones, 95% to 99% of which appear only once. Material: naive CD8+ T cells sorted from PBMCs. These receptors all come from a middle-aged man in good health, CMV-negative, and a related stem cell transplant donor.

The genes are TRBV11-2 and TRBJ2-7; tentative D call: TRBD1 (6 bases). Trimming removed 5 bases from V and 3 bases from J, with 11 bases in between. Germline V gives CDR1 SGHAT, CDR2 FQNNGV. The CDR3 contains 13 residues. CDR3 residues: CASSPGQLYEQYF. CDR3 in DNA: TGTGCCAGCAGCCCTGGACAGCTCTACGAGCAGTACTTC.

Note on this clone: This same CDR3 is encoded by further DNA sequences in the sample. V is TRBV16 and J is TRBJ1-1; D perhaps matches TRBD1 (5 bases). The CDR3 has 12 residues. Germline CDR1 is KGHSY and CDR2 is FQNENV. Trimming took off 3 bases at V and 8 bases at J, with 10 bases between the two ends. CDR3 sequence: CASSHQPGEAFF. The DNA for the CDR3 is TGTGCCAGCAGCCATCAGCCAGGGGAAGCTTTCTTT.

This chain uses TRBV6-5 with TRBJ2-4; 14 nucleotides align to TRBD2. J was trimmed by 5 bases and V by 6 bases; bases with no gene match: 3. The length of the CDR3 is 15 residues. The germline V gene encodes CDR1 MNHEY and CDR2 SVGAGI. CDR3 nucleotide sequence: TGTGCCAGCAGCCCGGGACTAGCGGGAGAAAACATTCAGTACTTC. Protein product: CASSPGLAGENIQYF.

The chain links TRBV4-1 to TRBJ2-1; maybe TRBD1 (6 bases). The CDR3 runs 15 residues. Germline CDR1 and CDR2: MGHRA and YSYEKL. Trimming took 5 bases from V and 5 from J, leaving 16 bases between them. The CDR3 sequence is CASSLTQGMNNEQFF. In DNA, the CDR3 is TGCGCCAGCAGCTTAACGCAGGGGATGAACAATGAGCAGTTCTTC.

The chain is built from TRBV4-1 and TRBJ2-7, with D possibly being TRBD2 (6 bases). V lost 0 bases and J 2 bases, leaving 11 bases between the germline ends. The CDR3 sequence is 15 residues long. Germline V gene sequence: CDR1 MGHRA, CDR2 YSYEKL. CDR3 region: CASSQEGGRAYEQYF. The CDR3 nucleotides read TGCGCCAGCAGCCAAGAGGGGGGAAGGGCCTACGAGCAGTACTTC.

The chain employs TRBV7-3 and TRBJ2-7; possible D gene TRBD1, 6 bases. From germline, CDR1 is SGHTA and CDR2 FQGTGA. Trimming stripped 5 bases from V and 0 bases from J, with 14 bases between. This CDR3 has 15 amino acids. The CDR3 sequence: CASSPGHPPSYEQYF. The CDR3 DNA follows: TGTGCCAGCAGCCCGGGACACCCGCCCTCCTACGAGCAGTACTTC.

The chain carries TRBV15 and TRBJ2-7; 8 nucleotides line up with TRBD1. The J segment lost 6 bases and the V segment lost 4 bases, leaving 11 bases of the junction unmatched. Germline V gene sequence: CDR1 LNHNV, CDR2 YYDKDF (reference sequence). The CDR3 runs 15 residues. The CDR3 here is CATSTGQEARGEQYF. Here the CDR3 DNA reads TGTGCCACCAGCACGGGACAGGAGGCAAGAGGCGAGCAGTACTTC.

The CDR3 loop reads CASSQRGLAGVEDEQFF. The CDR3 DNA reads TGCGCCAGCAGCCAACGGGGGTTAGCGGGAGTTGAAGATGAGCAGTTCTTC. V and J are TRBV4-1 and TRBJ2-1; TRBD2 agrees at 9 bases. The germline CDR1 and CDR2 sequences are MGHRA and YSYEKL. Germline trimming cut 2 bases from V and 8 bases from J; bases unmatched to any gene: 13. The length of the CDR3 is 17 residues.

CDR3 bases: TGTGCCAGCAGTGAAGCGACAGGGGGCGACGAAAAACTGTTTTTT. Translated, it gives CASSEATGGDEKLFF. The chain combines TRBV2 with TRBJ1-4; TRBD1 aligns across 10 bases. The J segment lost 8 bases and the V segment lost 0 bases, leaving 3 bases of the junction unmatched. Germline assignment: CDR1 SNHLY and CDR2 FYNNEI. The length of the CDR3 is 15 residues.

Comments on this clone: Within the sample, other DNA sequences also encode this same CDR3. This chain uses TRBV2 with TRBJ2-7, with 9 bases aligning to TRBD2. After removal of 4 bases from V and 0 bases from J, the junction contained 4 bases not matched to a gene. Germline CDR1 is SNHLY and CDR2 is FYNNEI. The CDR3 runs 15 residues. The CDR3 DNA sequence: TGTGCCAGCAGTGGGACTAGCGCACCCTCCTACGAGCAGTACTTC. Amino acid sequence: CASSGTSAPSYEQYF. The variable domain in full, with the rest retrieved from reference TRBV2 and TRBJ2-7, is EPEVTQTPSHQVTQMGQEVILRCVPISNHLYFYWYRQILGQKVEFLVSFYNNEISEKSEIFDDQFSVERPDGSNFTLKIRSTKLEDSAMYFCASSGTSAPSYEQYFGPGTRLTVT.

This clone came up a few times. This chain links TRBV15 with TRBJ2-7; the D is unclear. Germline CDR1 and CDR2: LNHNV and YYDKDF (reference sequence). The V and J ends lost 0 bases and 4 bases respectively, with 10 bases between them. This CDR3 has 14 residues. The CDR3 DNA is TGTGCCACCAGCAGAGATCGAGGTCCGTACGAGCAGTACTTC. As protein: CATSRDRGPYEQYF.